This record looks at one T cell receptor (beta chain) sequence and its context. Its matching antigen is unknown. This entry comes from a study of shared clonotypes between healthy human individuals. Findings of the study overall: Around 4.7% was the fraction of naive CD4 clonotypes found shared across a few donors.

Naive-designated CD8 cells lacked CD45RO, were positively enriched for CCR7, and omitted terminally differentiated effector memory CD45RA+ cells. This table comes from immunoSEQ multiplex PCR, and its TCRdb copy is limited to in-frame clones, with some not included. The table shows about 580,000 clones, with more than 95% occurring only once. This CDR3 is built from 16 residues. CDR1 is LNHDA and CDR2 is SQIVND in the germline V gene (reference sequence). The V segment lost 5 bases and the J segment 5 bases; nucleotides outside the gene matches: 5. The material sequenced was naive CD8+ T cells sorted from blood. This receptor was identified in a man younger than 45 in good health. This sequence joins TRBV19 and TRBJ2-2, with 13 bases aligning to TRBD2. The CDR3 reads CASSGGLAGLTGELFF. The CDR3 bases are TGTGCCAGTAGTGGGGGACTAGCGGGATTAACCGGGGAGCTGTTTTTT.